This T cell receptor (beta chain) was sequenced for a study of T cell changes during pregnancy in multiple sclerosis. As concerns this clone: This specimen includes other DNA sequences encoding the same CDR3.

V was cut by 2 bases and J by 2 bases, with 9 bases left in between. The CDR3 is 14 residues long. From germline, CDR1 is MNHEY and CDR2 SVGAGI. Method: immunoSEQ multiplex PCR; TCRdb's copy keeps in-frame clones and lacks some. Of tens of thousands of clones in the sample, about 94% were seen once. Sequences were derived from peripheral blood, sampled in the third trimester of pregnancy. V is TRBV6-5 and J is TRBJ2-5; D is perhaps TRBD1 (6 bases). The receptor's source is a female donor with multiple sclerosis, enrolled in a pregnancy study. CDR3 region: CASSYARGQETQYF. The CDR3 region has the DNA TGTGCCAGCAGTTACGCTAGGGGGCAAGAGACCCAGTACTTC.